These T cell receptor beta chains were read from a single sample in a study of identical twins. TCRdb analysed the 5' RACE reads with MiXCR anew, one entry per CDR3 protein. The table includes 200,000 to 250,000 distinct CDR3 sequences, about 6.7% detected once. These same records also appear under a second study, on T cells expressing NK-cell markers.

The sample comprised CD8+ T cells sorted from blood. Source of these receptors: a woman aged 18-29 years in good health. Each CDR3 is given with its conserved first and last residue. A D gene is named only where the DNA matches it firmly. Expanded clones get a size class; other rows say once, few or many, or leave the size out.

TRBJ2-3 | - | few | TRBV2 | CASSEVGSLDTQYF | TGTGCCAGCAGTGAAGTTGGGTCCCTAGATACGCAGTATTTT
TRBJ2-1 | - | few | TRBV7-9 | CASSLEFNEQFF | TGTGCCAGCAGCTTAGAGTTCAATGAGCAGTTCTTC
TRBJ2-7 | - | few | TRBV20-1 | CSAVLRGNYYEQYF | TGCAGTGCTGTCTTACGGGGAAACTACTACGAGCAGTACTTC
TRBJ2-5 | TRBD1 | few | TRBV5-1 | CASSSQGDFETQYF | TGCGCCAGCAGCAGCCAGGGGGATTTTGAGACCCAGTACTTC
TRBJ2-1 | - | few | TRBV2 | CASITGSSYNEQFF | TGTGCCAGCATCACTGGGAGCTCCTACAATGAGCAGTTCTTC
TRBJ2-1 | - | - | TRBV11-2 | CASSSDSGVSYNEQFF | TGTGCCAGCAGCTCTGATAGCGGCGTCTCCTACAATGAGCAGTTCTTC
TRBJ2-1 | TRBD2 | few | TRBV12-3/TRBV12-4 | CASSWNGPASGISHEQFF | TGTGCCAGCAGTTGGAATGGCCCCGCTAGCGGGATCTCCCATGAGCAGTTCTTC
TRBJ2-7 | - | - | TRBV20-1 | CSACLGDDYEQYF | TGCAGTGCGTGTCTAGGCGACGACTACGAGCAGTACTTC
TRBJ2-2 | - | many | TRBV24-1 | CATSDPDTNTGELFF | TGTGCCACCAGTGATCCGGACACGAACACCGGGGAGCTGTTTTTT
TRBJ2-3 | - | - | TRBV12-3/TRBV12-4 | CASSPAGSNTQYF | TGTGCCAGCAGCCCTGCAGGGTCAAATACGCAGTATTTT
TRBJ2-3 | - | few | TRBV27 | CASRPSTADTQYF | TGTGCCAGTCGCCCTAGCACGGCAGATACGCAGTATTTT
TRBJ2-1 | - | many | TRBV7-8 | CASSLGPSYNEQFF | TGTGCCAGCAGCTTGGGACCCTCCTACAATGAGCAGTTCTTC
TRBJ2-1 | - | many | TRBV11-2 | CASSLGAFPYNEQFF | TGTGCCAGCAGCTTAGGTGCTTTCCCCTACAATGAGCAGTTCTTC
TRBJ2-1 | - | - | TRBV10-2 | CASSESPGGNNEQFF | TGCGCCAGCAGTGAGTCGCCCGGGGGCAACAATGAGCAGTTCTTC
TRBJ1-4 | TRBD1 | few | TRBV11-2 | CASSPRTGEREKLFF | TGTGCCAGCAGCCCAAGGACAGGGGAAAGGGAAAAACTGTTTTTT
TRBJ2-7 | TRBD2 | few | TRBV7-2 | CASSKPGTSFYEQYF | TGTGCCAGCAGCAAACCCGGGACTAGTTTTTACGAGCAGTACTTC
TRBJ2-3 | - | many | TRBV5-5 | CASSFFGGTSTDTQYF | TGTGCCAGCAGCTTTTTTGGCGGTACTAGCACAGATACGCAGTATTTT
TRBJ1-2 | - | few | TRBV5-1 | CASSLQGVDGYTF | TGCGCCAGCAGCTTACAGGGCGTAGATGGCTACACCTTC
TRBJ2-3 | - | - | TRBV12-3/TRBV12-4 | CASSPNNQGTDTQYF | TGTGCCAGCAGTCCGAATAACCAGGGCACAGATACGCAGTATTTT
TRBJ2-7 | - | few | TRBV11-2 | CASSLDPDGSVPYEQYF | TGTGCCAGCAGCTTAGATCCGGACGGCTCGGTCCCCTACGAGCAGTACTTC
TRBJ1-1 | - | few | TRBV3-1 | CASSHNQGGETEAFF | TGTGCCAGCAGCCATAATCAGGGAGGTGAGACTGAAGCTTTCTTT
TRBJ2-1 | - | - | TRBV20-1 | CSARKRDSRGNEQFF | TGCAGTGCTAGAAAAAGGGACTCCAGGGGCAATGAGCAGTTCTTC
TRBJ2-7 | - | many | TRBV6-1 | CASRFGSGSSYEQYF | TGTGCCAGCAGGTTTGGGAGCGGAAGCTCCTACGAGCAGTACTTC
TRBJ2-5 | TRBD1 | few | TRBV13 | CASSSGTEQETQYF | TGTGCCAGCAGCTCGGGGACAGAACAAGAGACCCAGTACTTC
TRBJ2-7 | - | many | TRBV14 | CASSQDRPGPSYEQYF | TGTGCCAGCAGCCAAGATAGACCGGGTCCATCCTACGAGCAGTACTTC
TRBJ2-7 | - | few | TRBV7-9 | CASSRQEGPSYEQYF | TGTGCCAGCAGTCGACAGGAGGGACCCAGTTACGAGCAGTACTTC
TRBJ1-1 | - | - | TRBV7-9 | CASSPTQGMNTEAFF | TGTGCCAGCAGCCCAACCCAGGGGATGAACACTGAAGCTTTCTTT
TRBJ2-4 | - | - | TRBV7-8 | CASSLGSGIQYF | TGTGCCAGCAGCTTGGGTTCGGGCATTCAGTACTTC